The 21 T cell receptor beta chains listed next were all sequenced from one sample in a study of T cell repertoires in cytomegalovirus infection (dated 2019 in TCRdb). The treatment or condition label, as the study defines it: in vitro stimulation with specific CMV peptide epitopes to enrich CMV-specific T cells. The antigens for these receptors are not known. The sequencer was an Illumina HiSeq 1500. TCRdb took the public reads, trimmed them with fastp at Q25, ran MiXCR for clone calling and kept in-frame beta chains. All rows with the same CDR3 protein become a single entry with the most common DNA and genes. The table for this sample lists a few hundred thousand distinct CDR3 sequences; about 39% of them were counted only once. The ten top clones hold 48% of the sample. Sequenced here: cultured PBMCs, sampled from culture after CMV antigen stimulation. These receptor sequences come from a human donor in good health (CMV status not recorded). Some clones in this sample may be carry-over from other donors' samples.

This clonotype appeared a few times. This chain links TRBV11-2 with TRBJ1-6, with unresolved D. Trimming cost V 5 bases and J 5 bases, with 10 bases left between them. Germline V gene sequence: CDR1 SGHAT, CDR2 FQNNGV. The CDR3 totals 14 residues. CDR3 in DNA: TGTGCCAGCAGCCCAGGCAGTGATAATTCACCCCTCCACTTT. Its protein is CASSPGSDNSPLHF.

The chain combines TRBV5-1 with TRBJ2-5; 10 positions agree with TRBD2. Germline trimming cut 4 bases from V and 4 bases from J; bases unmatched to any gene: 16. The CDR3 has 18 amino acids. CDR1 SGHRS and CDR2 YFSETQ come from the germline V gene. This CDR3 reads CASSAGLAVETWGETQYF. As DNA, the CDR3 is TGCGCCAGCAGCGCCGGACTAGCGGTCGAAACATGGGGAGAGACCCAGTACTTC.

The chain combines TRBV20-1 with TRBJ2-5; D remains unclear. The germline V gene has CDR1 DFQATT and CDR2 SNEGSKA (reference sequence). CDR3 size: 13 residues. Between the trimmed V and J ends, which lost 4 bases and 5 bases, there was a span of 14 bases. CDR3 coding DNA: TGCAGTGCTACCGCGACGGTAGGGGAGACCCAGTACTTC. Residues: CSATATVGETQYF.

The chain joins TRBV18 to TRBJ2-1; 14 bases align to TRBD2. V was pared by 8 bases and J by 5 bases, with 5 bases of the junction left unmatched. Germline V gene lookup returns CDR1 KGHSH and CDR2 LQKENI. The CDR3 runs to 15 residues. The CDR3 DNA reads TGTGCCAGCCGACTAGCGGGAGGGCAAGACAATGAGCAGTTCTTC. Its protein product is CASRLAGGQDNEQFF.

The chain has TRBV7-2 and TRBJ1-5; 8 bases agree with TRBD1. Germline V CDR1 and CDR2: SGHTA, FQGNSA. There are 15 residues in the CDR3. V shed 5 bases and J 6 bases; nucleotides not matched to a gene: 9. The CDR3 reads CASSVRTGQGQPQHF. The CDR3, as DNA: TGTGCCAGCAGCGTAAGGACAGGGCAAGGTCAGCCCCAGCATTTT.

The chain combines TRBV27 with TRBJ1-5; D is unclear. The CDR3 sequence is 15 residues long. Trimming shortened V by 6 bases and J by 5 bases, and 17 bases separated the two germline ends. Germline CDR1 and CDR2: MNHEY and SMNVEV (reference sequence). This CDR3 reads CASRVGPHFHQPQHF. The CDR3 region has the DNA TGTGCCAGCAGGGTAGGACCCCATTTTCATCAGCCCCAGCATTTT.

Only a few counts were recorded for this clonotype. The V and J genes are TRBV19 and TRBJ2-7, with D uncertain. The CDR3 consists of 19 residues. V lost 7 bases to trimming and J lost 3 bases, with 31 bases between them. The germline gives CDR1 LNHDA, CDR2 SQIVND (reference sequence). The CDR3 region is CASISKDGSKVERVYEQYF. The CDR3 DNA reads as TGTGCCAGTATCAGTAAAGATGGCAGTAAGGTCGAACGAGTCTACGAGCAGTACTTC.

The chain uses TRBV27 and TRBJ2-1; no definite D call. CDR1 is MNHEY, CDR2 SMNVEV, per germline (reference sequence). V gave up 8 bases and J gave up 0 bases, with 8 bases separating them. The CDR3 is 13 amino acids. The CDR3 DNA reads TGTGCCAGCTCAACTAACTCCTACAATGAGCAGTTCTTC. This sequence encodes CASSTNSYNEQFF.

This clonotype was seen a handful of times. The V call is TRBV7-2, the J call TRBJ2-2; 9 nucleotides line up with TRBD2. Germline CDR1 is SGHTA and CDR2 is FQGNSA. V lost 4 bases to trimming and J lost 6 bases; unmatched junction nucleotides: 9. This CDR3 has 16 amino acids. CDR3 sequence: CASSSRAGGWSGELFF. The CDR3 bases are TGTGCCAGCAGCTCGAGGGCGGGGGGGTGGTCCGGGGAGCTGTTTTTT.

On this clonotype: A much larger clone lies a single base off, so this may be a read error. The chain couples TRBV12-3 or TRBV12-4 to TRBJ2-1; D unclear. Trimming took off 6 bases at V and 5 bases at J, with 2 bases between the two ends. CDR3 size: 10 residues. CDR3 bases: TGTGCCAGCAGCAACAATGAGCAGTTCTTC. Protein product: CASSNNEQFF.

V gene TRBV6-2 or TRBV6-3 combines with J gene TRBJ1-2; 9 bases match TRBD1. Germline V gene sequence: CDR1 MNHEY, CDR2 SVGEGT. Germline trimming cut 6 bases from V and 8 bases from J; bases unmatched to any gene: 16. This CDR3 has 16 residues. CDR3: CASRDLPGQGSGGYTF. CDR3 sequence (DNA): TGTGCCAGCAGGGACTTGCCGGGACAGGGAAGTGGAGGCTACACCTTC.

This clonotype was counted only a few times. The chain is built from TRBV5-1 and TRBJ1-1; 8 nucleotides agree with TRBD1. The CDR3 runs to 15 residues. CDR1 and CDR2 from the germline V gene are SGHRS and YFSETQ. Trimming took 3 bases from V and 4 from J; bases not matched to a gene: 8. The chain's CDR3 is CASSSRQGSGTEAFF. The CDR3, as DNA: TGCGCCAGCAGCTCTAGACAGGGGTCGGGCACTGAAGCTTTCTTT.

This chain connects TRBV7-2 to TRBJ2-2; D gene unclear. Germline CDR1 reads SGHTA; CDR2 reads FQGNSA. The CDR3 extends over 13 amino acids. The germline V and J ends were trimmed by 5 bases and 2 bases, with 6 bases remaining between them. CDR3 amino acids: CASSQVNTGELFF. The CDR3 DNA is TGTGCCAGCAGCCAAGTAAACACCGGGGAGCTGTTTTTT.

The V and J genes are TRBV11-2 and TRBJ2-3; TRBD1 is a possible D gene (5 bases). Trimming stripped 8 bases from V and 2 bases from J, with 11 bases between. This CDR3 has 13 amino acids. Germline CDR1 SGHAT, CDR2 FQNNGV. The DNA of the CDR3 is TGTGCCAGCCGACAGTCGTACACAGATACGCAGTATTTT. As protein: CASRQSYTDTQYF.

The table lists this clonotype with a few counts. This sequence joins TRBV11-3 and TRBJ2-1, with TRBD2 matching over 11 bases. Trimming removed 4 bases from V and 4 bases from J; junction bases left unmatched: 3. Germline loops: CDR1 SGHNT, CDR2 YENEEA. The CDR3 loop spans 15 amino acids. The CDR3 protein is CASSSTSGVYNEQFF. Written as DNA, the CDR3 is TGTGCCAGCAGCTCGACTAGCGGGGTATACAATGAGCAGTTCTTC.

This clonotype appeared a few times. The genes are TRBV4-1 and TRBJ2-2; D possibly corresponds to TRBD1 (6 bases). V was clipped by 6 bases and J by 5 bases, with 13 bases between them. This CDR3 is built from 14 residues. Per the germline V gene, CDR1 is MGHRA and CDR2 is YSYEKL. The CDR3 loop reads CASRRGSGTGELFF. The CDR3 bases are TGCGCCAGCAGGAGGGGGTCGGGGACCGGGGAGCTGTTTTTT.

In its sample, this clonotype was seen many times. The CDR3 spells CASSLRRTGHRYEQYF. As DNA, the CDR3 is TGTGCCAGCAGCTTGCGACGGACGGGACACCGGTACGAGCAGTACTTC. The gene calls are TRBV7-2 and TRBJ2-7; D possibly corresponds to TRBD1 (6 bases). CDR1 is SGHTA and CDR2 is FQGNSA in the germline V gene. V was trimmed by 3 bases and J by 4 bases, leaving 19 bases between them. The length of the CDR3 is 16 residues.

This clonotype was found a few times. V is TRBV23-1 and J is TRBJ2-7; D is undetermined. TRBV23-1 is given ORF status, its function remaining uncertain. The CDR3 loop spans 17 amino acids. Trimming left V 3 bases short and J 0 bases short, with 18 bases between. CDR3 DNA: TGCGCCAGCAGTCATCGAGTAGAAATCGGCAGCTCCTACGAGCAGTACTTC. Translating it yields CASSHRVEIGSSYEQYF.

V gene TRBV20-1 combines with J gene TRBJ2-2; 9 bases are shared with TRBD2. This CDR3 comprises 17 residues. Germline V gene sequence: CDR1 DFQATT, CDR2 SNEGSKA (reference sequence). The junction had 7 bases not matched to a gene; V was cut back by 2 bases and J by 0 bases. CDR3 bases: TGCAGTGCTAGAAATAGCGGGGGAACCGCGAACACCGGGGAGCTGTTTTTT. This gives the protein CSARNSGGTANTGELFF.

This clonotype was observed once. The chain recombines TRBV2 with TRBJ2-2, with unresolved D. With 4 bases removed from V and 4 bases from J, the gap between germline ends came to 7 bases. CDR1 SNHLY and CDR2 FYNNEI come from the germline V gene. The CDR3 extends over 13 amino acids. The CDR3 loop is CASSGWPTGELFF. CDR3 nucleotide sequence: TGTGCCAGCAGTGGCTGGCCCACCGGGGAGCTGTTTTTT. The full variable domain, its missing parts supplied by reference TRBV2 and TRBJ2-2, is EPEVTQTPSHQVTQMGQEVILRCVPISNHLYFYWYRQILGQKVEFLVSFYNNEISEKSEIFDDQFSVERPDGSNFTLKIRSTKLEDSAMYFCASSGWPTGELFFGEGSRLTVL.

The chain combines TRBV12-3 or TRBV12-4 with TRBJ2-3, with D perhaps TRBD2 (7 bases). This CDR3 has 15 residues. Trimming stripped 3 bases from V and 4 bases from J, with 14 bases between. The CDR3 sequence: CASSLGAGEADTQYF. CDR3 sequence (DNA): TGTGCCAGCAGTTTGGGGGCGGGAGAAGCAGATACGCAGTATTTT.